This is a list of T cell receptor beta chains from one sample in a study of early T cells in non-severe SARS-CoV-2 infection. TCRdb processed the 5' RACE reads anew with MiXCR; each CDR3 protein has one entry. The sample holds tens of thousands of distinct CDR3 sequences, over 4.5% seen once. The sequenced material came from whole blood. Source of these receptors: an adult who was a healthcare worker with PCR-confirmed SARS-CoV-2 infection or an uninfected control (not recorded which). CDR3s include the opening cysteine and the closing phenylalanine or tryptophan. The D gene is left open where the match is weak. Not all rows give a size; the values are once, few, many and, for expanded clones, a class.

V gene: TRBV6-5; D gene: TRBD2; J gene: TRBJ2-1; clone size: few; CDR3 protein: CASSRNRLAGGPGEQFF; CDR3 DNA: TGTGCCAGCAGTCGCAACCGGCTAGCGGGAGGTCCAGGTGAGCAGTTCTTC
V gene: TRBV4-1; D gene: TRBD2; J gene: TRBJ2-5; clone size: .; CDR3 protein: CASSFGLAETQYF; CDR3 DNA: TGCGCCAGCAGTTTTGGACTAGCGGAGACCCAGTACTTC
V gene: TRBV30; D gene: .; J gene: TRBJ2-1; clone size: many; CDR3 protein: CAWSPRLAYNEQFF; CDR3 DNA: TGTGCCTGGAGCCCCCGACTAGCCTACAATGAGCAGTTCTTC
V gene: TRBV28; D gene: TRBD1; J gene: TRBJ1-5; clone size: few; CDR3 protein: CASNYRGLSQPQHF; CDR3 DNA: TGTGCCAGCAATTACAGGGGGCTGTCTCAGCCCCAGCATTTT
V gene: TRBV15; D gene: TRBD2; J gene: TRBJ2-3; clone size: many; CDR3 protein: CATSRAPGLARDTQYF; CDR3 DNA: TGTGCCACCAGCAGAGCCCCCGGACTAGCCAGAGATACGCAGTATTTT
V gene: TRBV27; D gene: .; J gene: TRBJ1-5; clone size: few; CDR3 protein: CASARDNGNQPQHF; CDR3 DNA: TGTGCCAGCGCCCGGGACAATGGCAATCAGCCCCAGCATTTT
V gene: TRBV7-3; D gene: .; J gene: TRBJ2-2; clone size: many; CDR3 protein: CASSSSGAEGGELFF; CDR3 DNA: TGTGCCAGCAGCTCATCGGGGGCCGAGGGCGGGGAGCTGTTTTTT
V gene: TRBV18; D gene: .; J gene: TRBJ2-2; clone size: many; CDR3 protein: CASSPRETGELFF; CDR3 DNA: TGTGCCAGCTCACCAAGGGAGACCGGGGAGCTGTTTTTT
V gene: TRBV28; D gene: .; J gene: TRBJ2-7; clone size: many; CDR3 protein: CASSLLAREQYF; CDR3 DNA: TGTGCCAGCAGTTTACTAGCGCGGGAGCAGTACTTC
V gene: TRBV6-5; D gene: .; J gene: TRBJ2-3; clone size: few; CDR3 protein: CASSVSGPHGADTQYF; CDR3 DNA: TGTGCCAGCAGTGTCAGCGGACCGCACGGGGCAGATACGCAGTATTTT
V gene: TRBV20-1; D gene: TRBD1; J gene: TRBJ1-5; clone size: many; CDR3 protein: CSALTGGIIANQPQHF; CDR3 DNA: TGCAGTGCTTTGACAGGGGGGATCATCGCCAATCAGCCCCAGCATTTT